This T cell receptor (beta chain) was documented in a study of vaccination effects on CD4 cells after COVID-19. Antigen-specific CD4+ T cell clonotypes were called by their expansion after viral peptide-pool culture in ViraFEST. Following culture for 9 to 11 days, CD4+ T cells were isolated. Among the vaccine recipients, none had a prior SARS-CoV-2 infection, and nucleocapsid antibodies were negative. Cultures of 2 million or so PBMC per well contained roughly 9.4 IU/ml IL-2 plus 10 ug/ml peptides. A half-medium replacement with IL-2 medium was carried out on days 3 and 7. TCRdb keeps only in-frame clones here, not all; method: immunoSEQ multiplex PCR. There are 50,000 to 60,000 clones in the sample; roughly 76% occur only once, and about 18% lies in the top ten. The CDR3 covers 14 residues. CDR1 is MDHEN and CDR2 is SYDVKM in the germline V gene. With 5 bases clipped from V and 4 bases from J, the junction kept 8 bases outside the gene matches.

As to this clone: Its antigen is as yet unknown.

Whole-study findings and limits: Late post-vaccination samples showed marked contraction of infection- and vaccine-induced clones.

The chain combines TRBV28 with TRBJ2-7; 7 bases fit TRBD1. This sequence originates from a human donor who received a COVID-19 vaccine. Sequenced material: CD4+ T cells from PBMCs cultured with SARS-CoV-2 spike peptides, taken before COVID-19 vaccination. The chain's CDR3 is CASSGDRDVYEQYF. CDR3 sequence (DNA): TGTGCCAGCAGTGGCGACAGGGACGTGTACGAGCAGTACTTC.